What follows are 2 T cell receptor beta chains derived from one specimen sequenced in a study of vaccination and CD4 T cells after COVID-19. Indicated treatment: approximately nine-day PBMC culture with coronavirus spike peptide pools or control peptides (ViraFEST assay). Antigens of these TCRs are unknown. The assay that was used to sequence DNA from cultured CD4+ T cells was the Oncomine TCR Beta short-read assay. A single record per CDR3 protein comes from TCRdb applying MiXCR to the PCR reads. The sample includes some 14,000 distinct CDR3 sequences, around 21% of them seen just once. The sequenced sample was cultured CD4+ T cells from blood. All receptors derive from a human donor with COVID-19.

This clonotype was observed a handful of times. The chain is built from TRBV5-1 and TRBJ2-2, with TRBD1 matching over 8 bases. The CDR3 covers 15 residues. Germline-derived CDR1 and CDR2 are SGHRS and YFSETQ. With V trimmed by 5 bases and J by 4 bases, 7 bases remained unmatched. The CDR3 loop is CASRQGGRGTGELFF. DNA of the CDR3: TGCGCCAGCAGACAGGGGGGCCGGGGCACCGGGGAGCTGTTTTTT.

CDR3: CASSGSTQRREKLFF. DNA for the CDR3: TGTGCCAGCAGTGGCTCTACCCAGAGGCGGGAAAAACTGTTTTTT. The V and J genes are TRBV6-1 and TRBJ1-4, with D hard to call. The CDR3 covers 15 residues. CDR1 and CDR2 from the germline V gene are MNHNS and SASEGT. Trimming left V 4 bases short and J 8 bases short, with 17 bases between.